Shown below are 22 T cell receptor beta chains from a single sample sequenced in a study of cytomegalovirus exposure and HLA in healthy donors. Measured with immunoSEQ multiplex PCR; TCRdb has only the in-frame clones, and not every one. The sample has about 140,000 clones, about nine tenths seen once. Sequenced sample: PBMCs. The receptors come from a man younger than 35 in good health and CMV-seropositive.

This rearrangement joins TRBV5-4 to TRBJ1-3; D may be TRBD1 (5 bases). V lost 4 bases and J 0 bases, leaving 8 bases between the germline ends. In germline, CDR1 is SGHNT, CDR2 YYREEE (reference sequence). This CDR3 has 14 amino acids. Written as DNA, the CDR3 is TGTGCCAGCAGCCCGGGACTCTCTGGAAACACCATATATTTT. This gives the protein CASSPGLSGNTIYF.

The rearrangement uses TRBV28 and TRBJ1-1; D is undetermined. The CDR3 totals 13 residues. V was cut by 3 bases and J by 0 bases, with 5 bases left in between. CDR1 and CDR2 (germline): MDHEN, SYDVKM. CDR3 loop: CASSFEMNTEAFF. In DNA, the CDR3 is TGTGCCAGCAGTTTTGAGATGAACACTGAAGCTTTCTTT.

CDR3 nucleotides: TGTGCCAGCTCCCTCCTTGGAAACACCATATATTTT. Amino acid sequence: CASSLLGNTIYF. This chain connects TRBV6-1 to TRBJ1-3; D not certain. Germline-derived CDR1 and CDR2 are MNHNS and SASEGT. Between the trimmed V and J ends, which lost 8 bases and 3 bases, there was a span of 8 bases. The CDR3 length is 12 residues.

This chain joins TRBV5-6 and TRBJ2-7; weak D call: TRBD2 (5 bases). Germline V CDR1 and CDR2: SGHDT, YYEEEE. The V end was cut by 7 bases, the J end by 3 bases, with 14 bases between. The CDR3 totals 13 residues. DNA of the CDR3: TGTGCCAGCTCTCGACGGGGTTACTACGAGCAGTACTTC. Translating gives CASSRRGYYEQYF.

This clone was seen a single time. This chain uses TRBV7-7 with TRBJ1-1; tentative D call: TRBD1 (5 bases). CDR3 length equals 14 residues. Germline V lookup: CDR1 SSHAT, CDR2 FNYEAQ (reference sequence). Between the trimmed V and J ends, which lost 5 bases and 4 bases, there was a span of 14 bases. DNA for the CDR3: TGTGCCAGCAGCGAACGCGACAGAGGCACTGAAGCTTTCTTT. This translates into CASSERDRGTEAFF.

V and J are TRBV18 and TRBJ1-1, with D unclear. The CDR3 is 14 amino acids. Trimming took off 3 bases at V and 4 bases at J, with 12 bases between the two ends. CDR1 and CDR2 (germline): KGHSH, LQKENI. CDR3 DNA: TGTGCCAGCTCACCGGGTGGAGGAGGCACTGAAGCTTTCTTT. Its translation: CASSPGGGGTEAFF.

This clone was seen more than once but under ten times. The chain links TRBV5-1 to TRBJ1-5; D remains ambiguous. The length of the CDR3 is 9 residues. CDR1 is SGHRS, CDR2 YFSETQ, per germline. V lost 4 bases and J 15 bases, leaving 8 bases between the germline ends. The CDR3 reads CASSPELHF. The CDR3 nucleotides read TGCGCCAGCAGCCCAGAATTGCATTTT.

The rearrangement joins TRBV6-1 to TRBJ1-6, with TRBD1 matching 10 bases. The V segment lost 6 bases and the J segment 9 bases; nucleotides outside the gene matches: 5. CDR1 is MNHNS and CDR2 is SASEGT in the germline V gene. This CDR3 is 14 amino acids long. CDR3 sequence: CASRSGTGVSPLHF. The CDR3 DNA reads TGTGCCAGCAGGTCCGGGACAGGGGTTTCACCCCTCCACTTT.

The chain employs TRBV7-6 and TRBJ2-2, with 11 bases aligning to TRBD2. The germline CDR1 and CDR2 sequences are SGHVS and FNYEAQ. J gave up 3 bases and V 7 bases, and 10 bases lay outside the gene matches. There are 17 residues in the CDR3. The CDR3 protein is CASTRTSGPGYTGELFF. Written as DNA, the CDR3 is TGTGCCAGCACCAGGACTAGCGGGCCCGGGTACACCGGGGAGCTGTTTTTT.

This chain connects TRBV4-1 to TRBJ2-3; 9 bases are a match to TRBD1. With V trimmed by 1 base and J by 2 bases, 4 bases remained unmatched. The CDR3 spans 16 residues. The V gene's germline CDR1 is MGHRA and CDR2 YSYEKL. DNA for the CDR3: TGCGCCAGCAGCCAAGCCTGGGACAGGGACACAGATACGCAGTATTTT. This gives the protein CASSQAWDRDTDTQYF.

CDR3 DNA: TGTGCCAGTAGTATAGAACGGGGGTACGAGCAGTACTTC. Amino acids: CASSIERGYEQYF. This chain links TRBV19 with TRBJ2-7, with a possible D match to TRBD2 (6 bases). V was clipped by 0 bases and J by 4 bases, with 7 bases between them. This CDR3 contains 13 residues. CDR1 is LNHDA, CDR2 SQIVND, per germline (reference sequence).

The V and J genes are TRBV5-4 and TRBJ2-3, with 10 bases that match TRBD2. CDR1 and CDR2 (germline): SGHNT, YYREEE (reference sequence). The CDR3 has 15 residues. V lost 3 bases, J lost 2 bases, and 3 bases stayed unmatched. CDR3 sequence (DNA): TGTGCCAGCAGCTCGACTAGCGGGTACACAGATACGCAGTATTTT. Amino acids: CASSSTSGYTDTQYF.

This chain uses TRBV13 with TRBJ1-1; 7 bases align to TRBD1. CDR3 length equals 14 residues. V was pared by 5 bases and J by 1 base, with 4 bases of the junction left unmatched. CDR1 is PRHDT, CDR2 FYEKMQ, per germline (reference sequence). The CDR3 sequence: CASSPQGRNTEAFF. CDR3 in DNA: TGTGCCAGCAGCCCACAGGGGCGGAACACTGAAGCTTTCTTT.

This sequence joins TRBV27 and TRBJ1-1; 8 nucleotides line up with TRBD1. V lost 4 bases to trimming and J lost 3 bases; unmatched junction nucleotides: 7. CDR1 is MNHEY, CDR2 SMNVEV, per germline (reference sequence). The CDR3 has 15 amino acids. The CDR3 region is CASSSWDRLDTEAFF. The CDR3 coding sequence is TGTGCCAGCAGTTCGTGGGACAGGCTTGACACTGAAGCTTTCTTT.

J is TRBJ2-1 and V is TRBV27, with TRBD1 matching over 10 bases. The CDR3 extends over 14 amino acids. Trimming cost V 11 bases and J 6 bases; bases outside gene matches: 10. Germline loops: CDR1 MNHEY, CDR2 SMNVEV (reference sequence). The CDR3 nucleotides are TGTGCCGCTGGGGGACAGGGGTCTGCCAATGAGCAGTTCTTC. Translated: CAAGGQGSANEQFF.

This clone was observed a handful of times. CDR3 region: CASSEVGYEQYF. CDR3 nucleotides: TGTGCCAGCAGTGAGGTCGGTTACGAGCAGTACTTC. The chain uses TRBV2 and TRBJ2-7; D gene ambiguous. Germline V gene sequence: CDR1 SNHLY, CDR2 FYNNEI. This CDR3 is built from 12 residues. Trimming took 3 bases from V and 4 from J, leaving 7 bases between them.

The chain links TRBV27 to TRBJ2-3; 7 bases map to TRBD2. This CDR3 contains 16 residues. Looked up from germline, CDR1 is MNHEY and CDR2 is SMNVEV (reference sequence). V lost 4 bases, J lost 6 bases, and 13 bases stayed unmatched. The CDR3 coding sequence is TGTGCCAGCAGTTGGGCTAGCGGAGGTCCGGTGGATACGCAGTATTTT. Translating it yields CASSWASGGPVDTQYF.

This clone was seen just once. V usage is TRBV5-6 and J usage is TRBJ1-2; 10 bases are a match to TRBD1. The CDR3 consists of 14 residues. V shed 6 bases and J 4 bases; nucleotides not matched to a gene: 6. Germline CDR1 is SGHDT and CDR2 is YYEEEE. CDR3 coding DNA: TGTGCCAGCATGTTGGGACAGGGGAGCTATGGCTACACCTTC. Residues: CASMLGQGSYGYTF.

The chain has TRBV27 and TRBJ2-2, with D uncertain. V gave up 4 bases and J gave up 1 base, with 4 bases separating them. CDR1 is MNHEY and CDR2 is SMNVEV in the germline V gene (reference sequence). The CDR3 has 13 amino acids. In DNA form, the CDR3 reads TGTGCCAGCAGTTCCCAGAACACCGGGGAGCTGTTTTTT. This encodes CASSSQNTGELFF.

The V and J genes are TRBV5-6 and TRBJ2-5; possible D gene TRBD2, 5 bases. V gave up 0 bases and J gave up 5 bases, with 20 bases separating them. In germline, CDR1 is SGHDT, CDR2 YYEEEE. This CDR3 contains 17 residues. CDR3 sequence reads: CASSLAHKADLAETQYF. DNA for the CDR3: TGTGCCAGCAGCTTGGCCCATAAGGCGGACTTAGCGGAGACCCAGTACTTC.

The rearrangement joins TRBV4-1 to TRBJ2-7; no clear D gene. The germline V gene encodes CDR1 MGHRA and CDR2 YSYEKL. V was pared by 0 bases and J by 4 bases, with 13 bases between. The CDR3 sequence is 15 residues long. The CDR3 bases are TGCGCCAGCAGCCAAGAACCCCGGTGGGCGTACGAGCAGTACTTC. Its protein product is CASSQEPRWAYEQYF.

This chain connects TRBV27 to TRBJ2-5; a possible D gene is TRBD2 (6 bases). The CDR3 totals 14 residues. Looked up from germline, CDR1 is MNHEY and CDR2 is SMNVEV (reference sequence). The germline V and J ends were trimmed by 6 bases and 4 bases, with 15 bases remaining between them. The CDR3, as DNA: TGTGCCAGCAGGGAATGGTTGGGGGGAGAGACCCAGTACTTC. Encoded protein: CASREWLGGETQYF.